This T cell receptor beta chain was sequenced during a study of CD8+CD57+ T cells in acquired aplastic anemia. The overall study: The study obtained an average of roughly 3 ug of DNA from sorted CD4+ and CD8+ cells. Findings and limits, study-wide: Levels of CD8+ Simpson's diversity were not significantly distinct in patients versus controls.

This clonotype was recorded many times. No antigen is known for it. The CDR3 is 12 residues long. Per the germline V gene, CDR1 is SEHNR and CDR2 is FQNEAQ (reference sequence). V was clipped by 4 bases and J by 6 bases; unmatched bases: 3. Genomic DNA served as template for TCR beta VDJ and CDR3 profiling. Using its own MiXCR run on the reads, TCRdb lists one record per CDR3 protein. This sample carries some 140,000 distinct CDR3 sequences, roughly two fifths of them seen once, and the ten largest clones take 8.4%. The chain is built from TRBV7-9 and TRBJ2-7; TRBD1 aligns across 7 bases. The sequence derives from a human donor in good health, serving as a control. The sample taken for sequencing was sorted CD4+, CD8+, or CD8+CD57+ T cells (not recorded which) from PBMCs. The CDR3 DNA reads TGTGCCAGCAGCTCGGCAGGGGGCGAGCAGTACTTC. The encoded protein is CASSSAGGEQYF.